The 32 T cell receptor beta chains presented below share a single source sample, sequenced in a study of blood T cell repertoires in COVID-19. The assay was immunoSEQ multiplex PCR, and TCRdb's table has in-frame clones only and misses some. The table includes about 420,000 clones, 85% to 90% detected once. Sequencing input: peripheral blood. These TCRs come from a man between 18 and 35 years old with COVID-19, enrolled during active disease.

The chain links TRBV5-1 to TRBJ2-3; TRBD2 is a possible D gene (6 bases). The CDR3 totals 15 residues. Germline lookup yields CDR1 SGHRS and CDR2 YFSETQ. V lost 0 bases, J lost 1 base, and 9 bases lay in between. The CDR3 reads CASSLGPSGTDTQYF. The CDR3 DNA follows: TGCGCCAGCAGCTTGGGGCCTAGCGGCACAGATACGCAGTATTTT. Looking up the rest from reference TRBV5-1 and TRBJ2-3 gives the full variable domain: KAGVTQTPRYLIKTRGQQVTLSCSPISGHRSVSWYQQTPGQGLQFLFEYFSETQRNKGNFPGRFSGRQFSNSRSEMNVSTLELGDSALYLCASSLGPSGTDTQYFGPGTRLTVL.

The CDR3: CASSFGSQRYTQYF. In nucleotides, the CDR3 is TGTGCCAGCAGCTTCGGTTCCCAGCGGTATACGCAGTATTTT. The chain joins TRBV11-2 to TRBJ2-3, with D possibly matching TRBD2 (5 bases). CDR3 length: 14 residues. The V and J ends lost 3 bases and 7 bases respectively, with 14 bases between them. Germline V lookup: CDR1 SGHAT, CDR2 FQNNGV.

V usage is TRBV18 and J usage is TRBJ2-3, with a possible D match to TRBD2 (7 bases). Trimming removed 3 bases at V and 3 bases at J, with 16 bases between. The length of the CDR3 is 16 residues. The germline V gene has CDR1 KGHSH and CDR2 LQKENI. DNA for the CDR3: TGTGCCAGCTCACCCCGATCGGGGGGCGGTACAGATACGCAGTATTTT. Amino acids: CASSPRSGGGTDTQYF.

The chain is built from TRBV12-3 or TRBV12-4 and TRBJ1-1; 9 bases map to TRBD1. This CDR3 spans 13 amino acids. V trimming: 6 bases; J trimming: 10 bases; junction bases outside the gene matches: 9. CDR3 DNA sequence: TGTGCCAGCAGCTCCGGGACAGGGAGGAGAGCTTTCTTT. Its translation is CASSSGTGRRAFF.

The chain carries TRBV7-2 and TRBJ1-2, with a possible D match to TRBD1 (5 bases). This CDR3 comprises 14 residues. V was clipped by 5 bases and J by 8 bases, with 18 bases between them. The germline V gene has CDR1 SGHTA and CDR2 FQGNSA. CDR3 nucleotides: TGTGCCAGCAGCCCCCCAGGCAGGGTAGGCGGCTACACCTTC. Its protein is CASSPPGRVGGYTF.

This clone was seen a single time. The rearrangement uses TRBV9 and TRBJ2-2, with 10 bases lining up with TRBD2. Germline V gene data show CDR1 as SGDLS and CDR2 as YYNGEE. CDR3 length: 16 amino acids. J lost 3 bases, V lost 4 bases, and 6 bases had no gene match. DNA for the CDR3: TGTGCCAGCAGCCGACGTGGACTAGCGGACACCGGGGAGCTGTTTTTT. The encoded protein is CASSRRGLADTGELFF.

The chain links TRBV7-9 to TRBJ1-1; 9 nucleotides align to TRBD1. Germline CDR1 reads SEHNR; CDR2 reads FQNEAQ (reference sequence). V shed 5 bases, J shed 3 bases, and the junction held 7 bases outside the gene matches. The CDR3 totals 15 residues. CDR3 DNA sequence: TGTGCCAGCAGCGCGGGGACAGGGACGCACACTGAAGCTTTCTTT. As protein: CASSAGTGTHTEAFF.

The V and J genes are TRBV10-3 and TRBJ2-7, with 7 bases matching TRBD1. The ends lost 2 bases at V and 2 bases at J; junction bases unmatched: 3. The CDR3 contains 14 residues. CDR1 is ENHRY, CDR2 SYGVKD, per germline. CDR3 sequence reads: CAISEGQVTYEQYF. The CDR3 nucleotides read TGTGCCATCAGTGAGGGACAGGTCACCTACGAGCAGTACTTC.

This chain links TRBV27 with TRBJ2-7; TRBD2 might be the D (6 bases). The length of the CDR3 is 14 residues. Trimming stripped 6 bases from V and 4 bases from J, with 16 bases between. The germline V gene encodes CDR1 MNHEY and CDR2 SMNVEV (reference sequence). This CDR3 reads CASRSFPGEYEQYF. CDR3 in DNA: TGTGCCAGCAGATCGTTTCCGGGAGAATACGAGCAGTACTTC.

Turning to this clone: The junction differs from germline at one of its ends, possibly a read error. The CDR3 region is CASSLVPRLHVF. CDR3 sequence (DNA): TGTGCCAGCAGCTTAGTCCCCAGACTACATGTCTTT. The chain employs TRBV11-2 and TRBJ1-1; D is unresolved. The CDR3 is made up of 12 amino acids. Germline lookup yields CDR1 SGHAT and CDR2 FQNNGV.

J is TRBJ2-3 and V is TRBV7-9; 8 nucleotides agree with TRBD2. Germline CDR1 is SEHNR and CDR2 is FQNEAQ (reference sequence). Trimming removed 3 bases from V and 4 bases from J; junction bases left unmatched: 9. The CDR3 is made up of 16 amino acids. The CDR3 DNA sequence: TGTGCCAGCAGCTTCCGGAGGCGGGGGGAGTCAGATACGCAGTATTTT. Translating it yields CASSFRRRGESDTQYF.

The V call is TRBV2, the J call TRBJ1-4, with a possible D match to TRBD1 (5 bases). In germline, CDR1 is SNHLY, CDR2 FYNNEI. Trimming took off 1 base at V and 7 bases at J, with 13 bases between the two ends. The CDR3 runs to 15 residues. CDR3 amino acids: CASSEGHPGGEKLFF. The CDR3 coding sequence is TGTGCCAGCAGTGAAGGACACCCGGGGGGTGAAAAACTGTTTTTT.

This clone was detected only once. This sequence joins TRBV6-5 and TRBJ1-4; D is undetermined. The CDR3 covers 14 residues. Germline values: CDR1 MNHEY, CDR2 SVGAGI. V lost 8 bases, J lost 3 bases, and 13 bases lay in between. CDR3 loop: CASLRFGANEKLFF. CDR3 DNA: TGTGCCAGCTTACGGTTTGGAGCTAATGAAAAACTGTTTTTT.

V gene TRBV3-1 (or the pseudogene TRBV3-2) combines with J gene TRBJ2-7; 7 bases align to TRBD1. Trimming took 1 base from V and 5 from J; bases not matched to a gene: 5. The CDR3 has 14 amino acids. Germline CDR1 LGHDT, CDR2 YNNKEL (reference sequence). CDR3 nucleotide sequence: TGTGCCAGCAGCCAAGGAAGGGGGCTGAACGAGCAGTACTTC. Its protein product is CASSQGRGLNEQYF.

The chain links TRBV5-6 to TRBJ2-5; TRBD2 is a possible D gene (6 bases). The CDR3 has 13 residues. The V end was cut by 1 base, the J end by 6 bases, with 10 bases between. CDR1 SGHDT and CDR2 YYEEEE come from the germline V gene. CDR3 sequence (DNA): TGTGCCAGCAGCTTGATTGGAGGGAAGACCCAGTACTTC. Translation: CASSLIGGKTQYF.

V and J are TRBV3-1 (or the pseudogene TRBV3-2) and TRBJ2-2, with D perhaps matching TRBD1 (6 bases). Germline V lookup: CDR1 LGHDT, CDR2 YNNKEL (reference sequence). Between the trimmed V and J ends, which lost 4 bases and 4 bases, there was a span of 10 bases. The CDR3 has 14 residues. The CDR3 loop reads CASSPPDSTGELFF. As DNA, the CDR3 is TGTGCCAGCAGCCCGCCGGACAGCACCGGGGAGCTGTTTTTT.

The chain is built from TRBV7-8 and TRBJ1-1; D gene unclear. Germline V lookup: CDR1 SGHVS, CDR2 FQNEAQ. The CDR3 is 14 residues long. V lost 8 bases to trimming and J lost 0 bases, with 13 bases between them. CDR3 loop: CASGILTLNTEAFF. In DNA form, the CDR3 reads TGTGCCAGCGGTATTCTGACACTGAACACTGAAGCTTTCTTT. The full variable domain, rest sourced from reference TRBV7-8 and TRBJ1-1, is GAGVSQSPRYKVAKRGQDVALRCDPISGHVSLFWYQQALGQGPEFLTYFQNEAQLDKSGLPSDRFFAERPEGSVSTLKIQRTQQEDSAVYLCASGILTLNTEAFFGQGTRLTVV.

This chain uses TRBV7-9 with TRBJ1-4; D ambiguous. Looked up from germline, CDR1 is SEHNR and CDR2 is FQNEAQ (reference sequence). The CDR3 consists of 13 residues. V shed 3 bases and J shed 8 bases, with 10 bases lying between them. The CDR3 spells CASSFAGGEKLFF. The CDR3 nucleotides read TGTGCCAGCAGCTTTGCGGGTGGGGAAAAACTGTTTTTT. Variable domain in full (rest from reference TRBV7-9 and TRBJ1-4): DTGVSQNPRHKITKRGQNVTFRCDPISEHNRLYWYRQTLGQGPEFLTYFQNEAQLEKSRLLSDRFSAERPKGSFSTLEIQRTEQGDSAMYLCASSFAGGEKLFFGSGTQLSVL.

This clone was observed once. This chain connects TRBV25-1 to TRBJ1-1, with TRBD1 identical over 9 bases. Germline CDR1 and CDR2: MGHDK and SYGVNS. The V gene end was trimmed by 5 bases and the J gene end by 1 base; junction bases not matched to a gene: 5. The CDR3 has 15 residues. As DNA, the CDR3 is TGTGCCAGCAGTAAACAGGGGGCTAGGAACACTGAAGCTTTCTTT. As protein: CASSKQGARNTEAFF.

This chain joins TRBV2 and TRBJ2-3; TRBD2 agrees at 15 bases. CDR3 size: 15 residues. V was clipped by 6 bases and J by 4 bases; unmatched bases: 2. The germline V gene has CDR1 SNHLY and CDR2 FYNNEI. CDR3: CASSGLAGGADTQYF. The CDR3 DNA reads TGTGCCAGCAGCGGACTAGCGGGGGGGGCAGATACGCAGTATTTT.

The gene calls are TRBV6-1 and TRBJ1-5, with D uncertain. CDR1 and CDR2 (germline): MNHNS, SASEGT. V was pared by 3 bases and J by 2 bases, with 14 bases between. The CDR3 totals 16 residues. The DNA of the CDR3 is TGTGCCAGCAGTGACCCCTGGACTGCGGGCAATCAGCCCCAGCATTTT. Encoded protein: CASSDPWTAGNQPQHF.

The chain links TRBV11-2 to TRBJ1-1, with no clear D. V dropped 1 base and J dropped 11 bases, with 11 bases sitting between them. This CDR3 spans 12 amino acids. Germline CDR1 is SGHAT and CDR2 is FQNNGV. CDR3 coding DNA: TGTGCCAGCAGCTTAGGAGGCCAGCGGGCTTTCTTT. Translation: CASSLGGQRAFF.

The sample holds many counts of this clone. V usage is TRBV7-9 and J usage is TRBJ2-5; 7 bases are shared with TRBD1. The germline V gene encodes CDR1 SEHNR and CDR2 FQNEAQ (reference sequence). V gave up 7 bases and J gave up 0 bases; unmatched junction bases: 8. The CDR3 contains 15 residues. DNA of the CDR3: TGTGCCAGCACCACCGGGACAGCGTACCAAGAGACCCAGTACTTC. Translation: CASTTGTAYQETQYF.

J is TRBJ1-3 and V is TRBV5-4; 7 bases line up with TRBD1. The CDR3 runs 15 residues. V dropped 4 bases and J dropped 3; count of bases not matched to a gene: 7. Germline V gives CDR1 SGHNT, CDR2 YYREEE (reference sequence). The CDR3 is CASSISQGFGNTIYF. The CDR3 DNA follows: TGTGCCAGCAGCATATCACAGGGGTTTGGAAACACCATATATTTT.

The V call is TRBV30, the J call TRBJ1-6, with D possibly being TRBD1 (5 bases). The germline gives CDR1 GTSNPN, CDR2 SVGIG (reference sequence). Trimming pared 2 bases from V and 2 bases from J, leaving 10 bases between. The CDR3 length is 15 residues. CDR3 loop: CAWSLAGTYNSPLHF. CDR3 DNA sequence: TGTGCCTGGAGTTTAGCAGGGACCTATAATTCACCCCTCCACTTT.

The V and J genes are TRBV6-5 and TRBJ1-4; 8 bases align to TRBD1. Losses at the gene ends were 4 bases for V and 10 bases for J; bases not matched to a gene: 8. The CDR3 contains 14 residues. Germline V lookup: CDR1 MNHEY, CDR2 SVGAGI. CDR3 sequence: CASSFSGGRGKLFF. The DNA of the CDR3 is TGTGCCAGCAGTTTCTCAGGGGGCAGAGGAAAACTGTTTTTT.

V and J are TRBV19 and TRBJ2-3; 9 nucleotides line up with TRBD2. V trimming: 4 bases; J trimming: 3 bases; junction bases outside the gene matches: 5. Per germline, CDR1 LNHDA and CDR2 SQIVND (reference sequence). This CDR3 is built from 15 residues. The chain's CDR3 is CASSTSGGWTDTQYF. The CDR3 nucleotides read TGTGCCAGTAGTACCAGCGGGGGGTGGACAGATACGCAGTATTTT.

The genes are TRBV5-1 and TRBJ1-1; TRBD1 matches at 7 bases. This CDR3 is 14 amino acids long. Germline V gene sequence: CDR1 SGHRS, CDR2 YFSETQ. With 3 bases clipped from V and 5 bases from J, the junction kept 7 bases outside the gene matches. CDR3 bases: TGCGCCAGCAGCTGGGTCACAGGGGATACTGAAGCTTTCTTT. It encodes CASSWVTGDTEAFF.

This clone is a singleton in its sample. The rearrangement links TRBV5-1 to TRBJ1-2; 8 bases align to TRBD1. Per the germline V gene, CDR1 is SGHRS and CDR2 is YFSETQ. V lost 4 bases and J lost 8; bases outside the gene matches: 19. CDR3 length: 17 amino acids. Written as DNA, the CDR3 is TGCGCCAGCAGCCGCTCCACAAGACAGGGGTGGTTGGAGGGCTACACCTTC. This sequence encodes CASSRSTRQGWLEGYTF.

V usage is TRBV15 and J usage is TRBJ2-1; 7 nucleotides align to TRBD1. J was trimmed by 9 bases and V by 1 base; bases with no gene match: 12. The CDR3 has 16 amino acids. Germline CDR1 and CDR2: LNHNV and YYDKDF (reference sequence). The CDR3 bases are TGTGCCACCAGCAGAGTAAGGGGGCAGGGACGAAGTGAGCAGTTCTTC. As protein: CATSRVRGQGRSEQFF.

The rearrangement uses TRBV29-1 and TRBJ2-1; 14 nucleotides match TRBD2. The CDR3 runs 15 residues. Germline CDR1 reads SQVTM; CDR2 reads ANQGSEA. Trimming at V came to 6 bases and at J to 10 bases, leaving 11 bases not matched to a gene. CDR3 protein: CSVETSGGGTTEQFF. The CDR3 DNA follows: TGCAGCGTAGAGACTAGCGGGGGGGGAACTACGGAGCAGTTCTTC.

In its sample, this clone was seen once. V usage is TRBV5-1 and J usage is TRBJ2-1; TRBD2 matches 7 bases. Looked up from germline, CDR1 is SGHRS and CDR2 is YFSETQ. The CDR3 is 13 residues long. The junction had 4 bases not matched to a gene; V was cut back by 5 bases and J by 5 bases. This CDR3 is CASSTTSDNEQFF. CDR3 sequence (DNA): TGCGCCAGCAGTACCACTAGCGACAATGAGCAGTTCTTC.